This TCR beta chain was sequenced in a study of blood T cell repertoires in COVID-19. At the level of the study: Whether acute or convalescent, the COVID-19 samples came from the United States, Italy and Spain. In each case, the material was cDNA or gDNA derived from T cells, B-cell-depleted T cells, or PBMCs.

Source study methods: Cell counts per sample came from amplifying reference gene primers. Sequencing was performed with immunoSEQ multiplex PCR; in TCRdb, only in-frame clones are kept and a portion is missing. The V and J calls and clone size come from that table; D and trimming were worked out from the DNA. The sample has about 240,000 clones; 75% to 90% are singletons. This CDR3 is built from 14 residues. Germline values: CDR1 SGDLS, CDR2 YYNGEE. Trimming removed 3 bases from V and 5 bases from J, with 11 bases in between. The source of this sequence is a woman under 40 who had recovered from COVID-19. The material sequenced was peripheral blood. The rearrangement joins TRBV9 to TRBJ2-2; perhaps TRBD2 as D (5 bases). The CDR3 sequence: CASSAGGGTGELFF. The CDR3 DNA reads as TGTGCCAGCAGCGCCGGTGGCGGGACCGGGGAGCTGTTTTTT.